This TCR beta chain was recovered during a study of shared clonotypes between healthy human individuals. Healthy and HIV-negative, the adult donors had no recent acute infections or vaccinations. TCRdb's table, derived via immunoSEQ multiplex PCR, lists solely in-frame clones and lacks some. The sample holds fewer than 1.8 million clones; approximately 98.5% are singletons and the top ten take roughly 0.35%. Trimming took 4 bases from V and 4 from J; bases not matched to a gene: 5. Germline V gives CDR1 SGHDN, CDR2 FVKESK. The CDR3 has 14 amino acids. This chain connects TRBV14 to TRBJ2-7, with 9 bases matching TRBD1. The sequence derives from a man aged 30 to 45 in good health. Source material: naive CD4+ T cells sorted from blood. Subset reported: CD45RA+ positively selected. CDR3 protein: CASSPPGQGYEQYF. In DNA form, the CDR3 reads TGTGCCAGCAGCCCTCCGGGACAGGGTTACGAGCAGTACTTC.